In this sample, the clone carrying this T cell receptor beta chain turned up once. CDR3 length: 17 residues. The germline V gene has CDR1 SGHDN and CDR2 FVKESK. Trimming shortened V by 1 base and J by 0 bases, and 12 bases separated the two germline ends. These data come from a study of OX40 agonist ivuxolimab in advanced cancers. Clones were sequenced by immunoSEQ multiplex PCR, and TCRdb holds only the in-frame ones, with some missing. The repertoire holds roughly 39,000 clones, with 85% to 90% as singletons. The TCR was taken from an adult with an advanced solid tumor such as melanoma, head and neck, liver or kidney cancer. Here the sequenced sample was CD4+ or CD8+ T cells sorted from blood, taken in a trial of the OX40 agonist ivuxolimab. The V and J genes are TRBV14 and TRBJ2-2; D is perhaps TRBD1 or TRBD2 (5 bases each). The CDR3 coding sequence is TGTGCCAGCAGCCAAGTGGGTGGGACGGCGAACACCGGGGAGCTGTTTTTT. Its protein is CASSQVGGTANTGELFF.